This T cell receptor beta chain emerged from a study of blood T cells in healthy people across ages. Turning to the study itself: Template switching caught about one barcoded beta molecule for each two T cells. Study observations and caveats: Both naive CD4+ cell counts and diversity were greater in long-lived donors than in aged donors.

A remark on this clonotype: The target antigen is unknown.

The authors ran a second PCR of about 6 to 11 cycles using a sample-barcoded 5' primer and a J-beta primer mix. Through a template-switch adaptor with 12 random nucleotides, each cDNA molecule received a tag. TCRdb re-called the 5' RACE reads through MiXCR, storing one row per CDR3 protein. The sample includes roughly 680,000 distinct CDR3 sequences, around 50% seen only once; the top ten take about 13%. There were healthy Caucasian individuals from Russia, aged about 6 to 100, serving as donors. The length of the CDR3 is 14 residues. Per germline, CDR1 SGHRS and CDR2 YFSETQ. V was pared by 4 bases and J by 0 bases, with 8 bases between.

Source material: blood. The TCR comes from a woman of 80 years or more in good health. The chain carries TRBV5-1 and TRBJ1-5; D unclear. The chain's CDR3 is CASSPGDSNQPQHF. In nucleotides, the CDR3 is TGCGCCAGCAGCCCAGGAGATAGCAATCAGCCCCAGCATTTT.